This T cell receptor (beta chain) is drawn from a study of T-cell memory formation after mild COVID-19. Looking at the study overall: Largely, the TCR clusters proved donor specific. Study findings and constraints: Pre-infection memory harbored some responding clones, suggesting cross-reactive memory joined.

Per the germline V gene, CDR1 is MGHRA and CDR2 is YSYEKL. CDR3 size: 15 residues. V shed 1 base and J shed 13 bases, with 22 bases lying between them. Remarks on this clonotype: As yet, its antigen is unknown.

UMIs and sample barcodes were carried by the TCR alpha and TCR beta cDNA libraries that 5'RACE produced using constant-segment primers. TCRdb reanalysed the 5' RACE reads using MiXCR and keeps one entry per CDR3 protein. The sample holds 250,000 to 300,000 distinct CDR3 sequences, 15% to 20% seen once. The sequenced sample consisted of PBMCs or a T cell subset sorted from them (not recorded which). The source of this sequence is a man between 18 and 29 years old who had mild COVID-19 (a few samples of this study predate the infection). Cell type and time point are not known. This chain links TRBV4-1 with TRBJ1-2, with D possibly being TRBD1 (5 bases). The CDR3 region is CASSQVATLDILCTF. The CDR3 region has the DNA TGCGCCAGCAGCCAAGTTGCCACCCTGGACATTCTCTGCACCTTC.